This TCR beta chain was documented in a study of radiation and T cells in renal cell carcinoma. Overall study results and limits: In blood, top tumor clones expanded by 2 weeks, shrinking by 4.

Libraries were prepared by immunoSEQ multiplex PCR; TCRdb keeps only in-frame clonotypes and omits some of them. This table holds some 100,000 clones, 82% found once. Time point specified: baseline pretreatment blood. Treatment meaning: 15 Gy SBRT to primary tumor, nephrectomy 4 weeks later. Notes on this clone: Its antigen remains unknown.

Specimen: blood, collected from a patient whose treatment included radiotherapy and nephrectomy. The sequence came from a man between 60 and 75 years old with renal cell carcinoma.

The CDR3 protein is CASSLAGTSGLSYEQYF. The CDR3 bases are TGTGCCAGCAGCTTAGCGGGGACTAGCGGCCTCTCCTACGAGCAGTACTTC. V and J are TRBV7-2 and TRBJ2-7, with TRBD2 matching 11 bases. Germline CDR1 reads SGHTA; CDR2 reads FQGNSA. Unmatched junction bases numbered 4, after V lost 0 bases and J lost 0 bases. CDR3 length equals 17 residues.